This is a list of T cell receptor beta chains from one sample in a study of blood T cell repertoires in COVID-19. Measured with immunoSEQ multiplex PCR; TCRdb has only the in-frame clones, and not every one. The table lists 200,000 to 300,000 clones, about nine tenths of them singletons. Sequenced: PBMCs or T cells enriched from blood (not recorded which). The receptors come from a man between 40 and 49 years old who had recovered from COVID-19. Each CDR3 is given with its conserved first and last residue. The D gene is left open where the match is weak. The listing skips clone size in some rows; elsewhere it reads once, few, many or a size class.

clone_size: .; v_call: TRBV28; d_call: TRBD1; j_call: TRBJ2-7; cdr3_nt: TGTGCCAGCAGTTTGGACAGGGGGCAGGTGGACGAGCAGTACTTC; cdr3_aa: CASSLDRGQVDEQYF
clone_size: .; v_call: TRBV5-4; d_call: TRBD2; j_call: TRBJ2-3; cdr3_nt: TGTGCCAGCAGCTTAGTAGCGGGGGATTCGCAGTATTTT; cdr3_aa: CASSLVAGDSQYF
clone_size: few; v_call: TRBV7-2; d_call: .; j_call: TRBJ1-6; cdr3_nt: TGTGCCAGCAGCTTAGGACGGGGGTACTCACCCCTCCACTTT; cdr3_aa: CASSLGRGYSPLHF
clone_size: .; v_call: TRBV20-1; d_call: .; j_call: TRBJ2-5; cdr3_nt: TGCAGTGCTAGTGGCAGAAGGCGGTGGTACCAAGAGACCCAGTACTTC; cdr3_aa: CSASGRRRWYQETQYF
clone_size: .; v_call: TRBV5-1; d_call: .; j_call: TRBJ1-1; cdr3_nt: TGCGCCAGCAGCCCAGAGGTAGGGGTTAGCACTGAAGCTTTCTTT; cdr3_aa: CASSPEVGVSTEAFF
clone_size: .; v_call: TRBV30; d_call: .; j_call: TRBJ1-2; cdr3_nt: TGTGCCTGGAGTCTCAGCTATGGCTACACCTTC; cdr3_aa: CAWSLSYGYTF
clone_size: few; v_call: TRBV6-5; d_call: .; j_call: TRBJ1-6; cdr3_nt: TGTGCCATCGCTTACATTAATTCACCCCTCCACTTT; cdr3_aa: CAIAYINSPLHF
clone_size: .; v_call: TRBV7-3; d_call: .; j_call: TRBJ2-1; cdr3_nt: TGTGCCAGCAGCTTGAGCGGACGAGGCAATGAGCAGTTCTTC; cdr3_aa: CASSLSGRGNEQFF
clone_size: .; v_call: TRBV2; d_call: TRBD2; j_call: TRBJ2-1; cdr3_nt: TGTGCCAGCAGTGGCCTAGCGGTCAGCTCCTACAATGAGCAGTTCTTC; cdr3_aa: CASSGLAVSSYNEQFF
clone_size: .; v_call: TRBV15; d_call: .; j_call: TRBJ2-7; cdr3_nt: TGTGCCACCAGCGCGCAGGGGAAGGACGAGCAGTACTTC; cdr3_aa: CATSAQGKDEQYF
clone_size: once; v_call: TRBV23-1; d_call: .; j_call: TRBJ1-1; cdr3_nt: TGCGCCAGCTTTCCCCCCCGGGGAACCGAGAACACTGAAGCTTTCTTT; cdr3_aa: CASFPPRGTENTEAFF
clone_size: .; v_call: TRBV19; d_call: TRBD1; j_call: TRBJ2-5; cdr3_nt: TGTGCCAGTAGAGACAGGGGGGACCAAGAGACCCAGTACTTC; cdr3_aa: CASRDRGDQETQYF
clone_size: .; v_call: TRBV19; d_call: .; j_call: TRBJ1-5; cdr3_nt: TGTGCCAGTAGTATAGATCACGGTCAGCCCCAGCATTTT; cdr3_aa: CASSIDHGQPQHF
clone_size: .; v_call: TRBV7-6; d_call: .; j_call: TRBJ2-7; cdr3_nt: TGTGCCAGCAGCTCGGGGGTAGGATTCTACTACGAGCAGTACTTC; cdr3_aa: CASSSGVGFYYEQYF
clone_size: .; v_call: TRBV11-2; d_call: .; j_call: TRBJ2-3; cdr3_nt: TGTGCCAGCAGCTTTAGAGGGACTAGCACAGATACGCAGTATTTT; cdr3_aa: CASSFRGTSTDTQYF
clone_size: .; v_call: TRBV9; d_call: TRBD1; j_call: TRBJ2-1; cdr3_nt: TGTGCCAGCAGCCCAAGGGACAGCGCTTCCTACAATGAGCAGTTCTTC; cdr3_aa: CASSPRDSASYNEQFF
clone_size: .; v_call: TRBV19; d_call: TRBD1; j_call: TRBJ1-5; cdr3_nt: TGTGCCAGTAGTATAGACTGGACAGGGCTAAATCAGCCCCAGCATTTT; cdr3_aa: CASSIDWTGLNQPQHF
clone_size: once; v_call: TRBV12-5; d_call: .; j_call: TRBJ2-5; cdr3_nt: TGTGCTAGTGCCTTCGCCGCCAGCGGAGGGGAAGAGACCCAGTACTTC; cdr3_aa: CASAFAASGGEETQYF
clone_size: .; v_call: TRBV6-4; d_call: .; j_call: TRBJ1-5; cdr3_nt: TGTGCCAGCAGTGCTGTTAGTTGCAATCAGCCCCAGCATTTT; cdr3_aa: CASSAVSCNQPQHF
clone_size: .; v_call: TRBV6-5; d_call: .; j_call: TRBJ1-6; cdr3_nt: TGTGCCAGCAGTTACTCGTTGGGACAAGATAATTCACCCCTCCACTTT; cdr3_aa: CASSYSLGQDNSPLHF
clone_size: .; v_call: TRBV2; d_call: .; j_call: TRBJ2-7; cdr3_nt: TGTGCCAGCGAGGAGCGGGCGGTTAGCTCCTACGAGCAGTACTTC; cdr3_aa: CASEERAVSSYEQYF